This record looks at one T cell receptor (beta chain) sequence and its context. The specificity of this receptor is unknown. One base away there is no much larger clone; base qualities are not given. The source of the sample is a study of blood T cell repertoires in COVID-19 (dated by TCRdb to the early 2020s). At the level of the whole study: The collaborator samples originated in the United States, Italy and Spain and spanned the acute and convalescent phases of COVID-19. The material from the prospective study consisted of cDNA or gDNA derived from T cells, B-cell-depleted T cells, or PBMCs. The dataset comprised deeply sampled blood TCRbeta repertoires from subjects exposed to, actively infected with, or recovered from COVID-19. The repertoires were made available in a free public database intended to serve as a resource for research on the immune response to SARS-CoV-2. Samples were obtained from the ongoing ImmuneRACE study (first 160 participants) and from approximately 1,200 subjects provided by 6 global collaborators. A de-identified subject ID, COVID-19 status, age in years and sex were almost always included in the sample metadata. Where available, HLA class I and class II types were taken from metadata supplied by the sample provider and were not determined by assay-based typing. General findings and caveats noted by the study authors: The amount of clinical and demographic metadata varied by source and participant and was provided uncurated.

V loses 5 bases at its end and J loses 2 bases; junction bases beyond the gene matches: 11. The cysteine opens and the phenylalanine closes a CDR3 of 16 amino acids. The only DNA kept is the CDR3, 48 bases in frame from the first base. The germline V gene encodes CDR1 SGHAT and CDR2 FQNNGV. Participants in the prospective study were enrolled through a virtual design, were aged roughly 18 to 90 years, and lived in approximately 25 United States geographic areas. In the prospective study, participants were assigned to cohorts based on the clinical history participants reported in a screening survey and a study questionnaire. For ImmuneRACE Cohort 3, a participant was defined as recovered based on two consecutive negative NP/OP PCR tests, clearance by a healthcare professional, or resolution of symptoms. In the prospective study, mobile phlebotomists collected whole blood, serum and a nasopharyngeal or oropharyngeal swab from each participant. Additional blood draws and questionnaires over a 2-month period could optionally be provided by prospective study participants. Blood samples from the prospective study were shipped frozen or at room temperature prior to DNA extraction.

TCRbeta CDR3 regions were amplified from genomic DNA by means of the immunoSEQ Assay, a bias-controlled multiplex PCR. The source study handled its data this way. The number of nucleated cells in each sample was estimated by amplification of reference gene primers within the assay. To quantify the absolute abundance of each unique TCRbeta CDR3 rearrangement, sequence reads were collapsed and filtered. Productive Simpson clonality was computed per sample as the square root of Simpson's diversity index over productive rearrangements. TCRdb carries this immuneACCESS record with in-frame sequences only. Its versions omit some clonotypes, under half of them owing to an unresolved V gene in the studies checked, with the rest unexplained. That table is the source of V, J and clone size, and D and trimming were worked out from the DNA. For this sample there are 250,000 to 350,000 clones; roughly nine tenths appear just once. The ten largest account for under 2.5% of the sample.

Sequencing was done on a sample of PBMCs or T cells enriched from blood (not recorded which). This sequence uses TRBV11-2 and TRBJ1-1; TRBD1 lines up with 7 middle nucleotides. The clonotype comes from a woman aged 18-30 years who had recovered from COVID-19. The DNA reads as follows: TGTGCCAGCAGCACACGCGGGACAGTACTAAACACTGAAGCTTTCTTT. This encodes CASSTRGTVLNTEAFF.